This T cell receptor beta chain was observed in a study of T cells in Graves' hyperthyroidism and ophthalmopathy. Germline V CDR1 and CDR2: MGHRA, YSYEKL. Trimming cost V 4 bases and J 2 bases, with 17 bases left between them. There are 16 residues in the CDR3. PBMCs were collected from a roughly 9.7 ml volume of fresh peripheral blood. This clonotype was seen a handful of times. As yet, its antigen is unknown. General study points: The model made its ophthalmopathy prediction, and onset followed a median approximately 7 months later.

Amplification yielded TCR beta CDR3 regions, with RNA transcripts as the source. TCR CDR3 underwent first-round RT-PCR with the HTBI primer set. TCRdb analysed the multiplex PCR reads with MiXCR anew, one entry per CDR3 protein. The sample lists around 380,000 distinct CDR3 sequences; about 14% were seen once. This receptor was taken from a young man with Graves' hyperthyroidism that later progressed to Graves' ophthalmopathy. V usage is TRBV4-1 and J usage is TRBJ1-2; D is possibly TRBD1 (5 bases). Sequencing input: blood. The DNA of the CDR3 is TGCGCCAGCAGCCCTGCCGGGGGAGGAGTCAACTATGGCTACACCTTC. This codes for CASSPAGGGVNYGYTF.